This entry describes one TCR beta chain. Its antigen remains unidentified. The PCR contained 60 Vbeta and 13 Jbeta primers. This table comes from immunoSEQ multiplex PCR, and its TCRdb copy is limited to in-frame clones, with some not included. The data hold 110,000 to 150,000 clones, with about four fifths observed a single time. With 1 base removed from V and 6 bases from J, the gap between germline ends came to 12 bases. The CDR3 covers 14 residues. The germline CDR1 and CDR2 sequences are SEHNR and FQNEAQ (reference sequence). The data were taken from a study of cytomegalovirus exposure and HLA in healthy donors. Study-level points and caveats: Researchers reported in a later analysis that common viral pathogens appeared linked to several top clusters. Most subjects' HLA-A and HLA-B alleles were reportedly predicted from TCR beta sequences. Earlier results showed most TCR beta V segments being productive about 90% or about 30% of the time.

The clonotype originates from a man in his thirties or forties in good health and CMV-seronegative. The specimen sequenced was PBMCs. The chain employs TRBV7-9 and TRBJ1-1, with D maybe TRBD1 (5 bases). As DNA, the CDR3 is TGTGCCAGCAGCTTAGGACAGCCGACGGCTGAAGCTTTCTTT. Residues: CASSLGQPTAEAFF.